This is a list of T cell receptor beta chains from one sample in a study of blood T cell repertoires in COVID-19. Repertoires were generated with immunoSEQ multiplex PCR, while TCRdb's copy carries only in-frame clones and drops some. The sample has 150,000 or so clones, over 65% seen once; the top ten hold around 6%. Sequences were obtained from PBMCs or T cells enriched from blood (not recorded which). These receptors were collected from a woman aged 50 to 60 who had recovered from COVID-19. The CDR3 runs from the conserved cysteine through the conserved F or W. A D gene is named only where the DNA matches it firmly. The size field is filled for only some rows; it gives once, few, many or a size class.

d_call: NA
v_call: TRBV7-6
clone_size: NA
j_call: TRBJ2-3
cdr3_nt: TGTGCCAGCAGCTTATCAACAGATACGCAGTATTTT
cdr3_aa: CASSLSTDTQYF

d_call: NA
v_call: TRBV27
clone_size: NA
j_call: TRBJ2-6
cdr3_nt: TGTGCCAGCCAGGGTTGGGATCCAGCTGGGGCCAACGTCCTGACTTTC
cdr3_aa: CASQGWDPAGANVLTF

d_call: NA
v_call: TRBV28
clone_size: NA
j_call: TRBJ1-5
cdr3_nt: TGTGCCAGCAGGCCCGGCAGACTATTTGACAATCAGCCCCAGCATTTT
cdr3_aa: CASRPGRLFDNQPQHF

d_call: NA
v_call: TRBV3-1/TRBV3-2
clone_size: NA
j_call: TRBJ1-1
cdr3_nt: TGTGCCAGCAGCCCAAGGACAGAATCGACTGAAGCTTTCTTT
cdr3_aa: CASSPRTESTEAFF

d_call: NA
v_call: TRBV11-2
clone_size: NA
j_call: TRBJ1-4
cdr3_nt: TGTGCCAGCAGCTTATTGCTGGGGGCCATAAATGAAAAACTGTTTTTT
cdr3_aa: CASSLLLGAINEKLFF

d_call: TRBD2
v_call: TRBV5-6
clone_size: medium-sized
j_call: TRBJ2-3
cdr3_nt: TGTGCCAGCAGCATTAGTTCGGGGGGTGGATTCACAGATACGCAGTATTTT
cdr3_aa: CASSISSGGGFTDTQYF

d_call: TRBD1
v_call: TRBV7-2
clone_size: NA
j_call: TRBJ1-2
cdr3_nt: TGTGCCAGCAGACGTCCCGGGACAGGGGGCTATGTCTACACCTTC
cdr3_aa: CASRRPGTGGYVYTF

d_call: NA
v_call: TRBV24-1
clone_size: once
j_call: TRBJ1-1
cdr3_nt: TGTGCCACCAGTGATTTAGGACAGAAGAACACTGAAGCTTTCTTT
cdr3_aa: CATSDLGQKNTEAFF

d_call: NA
v_call: TRBV9
clone_size: NA
j_call: TRBJ1-6
cdr3_nt: TGTGCCAGCAGCCCGGAGAGCTCCTATAATTCACCCCTCCACTTT
cdr3_aa: CASSPESSYNSPLHF

d_call: NA
v_call: TRBV7-9
clone_size: few
j_call: TRBJ2-2
cdr3_nt: TGTGCCAGCAGCCCCTCGGGAAGAACCGGGGAGCTGTTTTTT
cdr3_aa: CASSPSGRTGELFF

d_call: NA
v_call: TRBV3-1/TRBV3-2
clone_size: NA
j_call: TRBJ1-2
cdr3_nt: TGTGCCAGCAGCAGGACAGCCTCTGGCTACACCTTC
cdr3_aa: CASSRTASGYTF

d_call: TRBD1
v_call: TRBV10-1
clone_size: NA
j_call: TRBJ1-3
cdr3_nt: TGCGCCAGAGGGGGACAGCAACGCTCTGGAAACACCATATATTTT
cdr3_aa: CARGGQQRSGNTIYF

d_call: NA
v_call: TRBV28
clone_size: NA
j_call: TRBJ1-3
cdr3_nt: TGTGCCAGCAGTTTAGGGGGGGCTAGCTCTGGAAACACCATATATTTT
cdr3_aa: CASSLGGASSGNTIYF

d_call: TRBD1
v_call: TRBV11-2
clone_size: NA
j_call: TRBJ1-2
cdr3_nt: TGTGCCAGCAGCTCCCTGAACAGGGGCTATGGCTACACCTTC
cdr3_aa: CASSSLNRGYGYTF

d_call: TRBD1
v_call: TRBV7-9
clone_size: NA
j_call: TRBJ1-1
cdr3_nt: TGTGCCAGCAGCTCCGACAGGGGCCCAGCTTTCTTT
cdr3_aa: CASSSDRGPAFF

d_call: NA
v_call: TRBV7-2
clone_size: NA
j_call: TRBJ2-7
cdr3_nt: TGTGCCAGCAGCTTAGTCGGCGGGGAAGGCGAGCAGTACTTC
cdr3_aa: CASSLVGGEGEQYF

d_call: NA
v_call: TRBV5-4
clone_size: NA
j_call: TRBJ2-2
cdr3_nt: TGTGCCAGCAGCTTTAGAGCCGGGCGGGGCGGGGAGCTGTTTTTT
cdr3_aa: CASSFRAGRGGELFF

d_call: TRBD1
v_call: TRBV19
clone_size: NA
j_call: TRBJ1-5
cdr3_nt: TGTGCCAGTAGTATAGAAACAGGGGGTGGCAATCAGCCCCAGCATTTT
cdr3_aa: CASSIETGGGNQPQHF

d_call: NA
v_call: TRBV9
clone_size: few
j_call: TRBJ2-2
cdr3_nt: TGTGCCAGCAGCGTAGCCCCTAGCACCGGGGAGCTGTTTTTT
cdr3_aa: CASSVAPSTGELFF

d_call: NA
v_call: TRBV2
clone_size: NA
j_call: TRBJ2-7
cdr3_nt: TGTGCCAGCAGTTTAGACAGATCCTACGAGCAGTACTTC
cdr3_aa: CASSLDRSYEQYF

d_call: TRBD2
v_call: TRBV5-1
clone_size: NA
j_call: TRBJ2-5
cdr3_nt: TGCGCCAGCAGTTTAGGGGCTAGCGGGGACCAAGAGACCCAGTACTTC
cdr3_aa: CASSLGASGDQETQYF

d_call: NA
v_call: TRBV9
clone_size: NA
j_call: TRBJ2-3
cdr3_nt: TGTGCCAGCAGCGAAAGCGGAATACGAGGAGATACGCAGTATTTT
cdr3_aa: CASSESGIRGDTQYF

d_call: NA
v_call: TRBV6-5
clone_size: NA
j_call: TRBJ2-3
cdr3_nt: TGTGCCAGCAGGACAACAGGGATAAGCACAGATACGCAGTATTTT
cdr3_aa: CASRTTGISTDTQYF

d_call: NA
v_call: TRBV28
clone_size: NA
j_call: TRBJ1-5
cdr3_nt: TGTGCCAGCAGTTCGTTAAACGGCCTAACAGGGTATACTCAGCCCCAGCATTTT
cdr3_aa: CASSSLNGLTGYTQPQHF

d_call: NA
v_call: TRBV4-1
clone_size: few
j_call: TRBJ1-1
cdr3_nt: TGCGCCAGCAGCCAACCACCCCTCGTACATTTTTCCACTGAAGCTTTCTTT
cdr3_aa: CASSQPPLVHFSTEAFF

d_call: NA
v_call: TRBV24-1
clone_size: NA
j_call: TRBJ1-2
cdr3_nt: TGTGCCACCAGTGAGTCTACAGGGAGGGACGGCTACACCTTC
cdr3_aa: CATSESTGRDGYTF

d_call: NA
v_call: TRBV5-1
clone_size: NA
j_call: TRBJ2-3
cdr3_nt: TGCGCCAGCAGCCCGGGACTTGACAAGAGCACAGATACGCAGTATTTT
cdr3_aa: CASSPGLDKSTDTQYF

d_call: NA
v_call: TRBV30
clone_size: NA
j_call: TRBJ1-4
cdr3_nt: TGTGCCTTCAACCTACAGCCAACTAATGAAAAACTGTTTTTT
cdr3_aa: CAFNLQPTNEKLFF

d_call: TRBD1
v_call: TRBV14
clone_size: NA
j_call: TRBJ1-2
cdr3_nt: TGTGCCAGCAGCCGGACAGGGGGGGACTATGGCTACACCTTC
cdr3_aa: CASSRTGGDYGYTF

d_call: TRBD1
v_call: TRBV19
clone_size: NA
j_call: TRBJ1-1
cdr3_nt: TGTGCCAGTAGTATTTGGCTTGGACAGGGGTGGATGAACACTGAAGCTTTCTTT
cdr3_aa: CASSIWLGQGWMNTEAFF

d_call: TRBD2
v_call: TRBV5-4
clone_size: NA
j_call: TRBJ2-3
cdr3_nt: TGTGCCAGCAAACTAGCGGGGGGGAGCACAGATACGCAGTATTTT
cdr3_aa: CASKLAGGSTDTQYF

d_call: NA
v_call: TRBV10-3
clone_size: NA
j_call: TRBJ1-1
cdr3_nt: TGTGCCATTAGGGGGAGCTACCAGGGCACTGAAGCTTTCTTT
cdr3_aa: CAIRGSYQGTEAFF

d_call: NA
v_call: TRBV19
clone_size: NA
j_call: TRBJ2-6
cdr3_nt: TGTGCCGGTGGCAGCTCTGGGGCCAACGTCCTGACTTTC
cdr3_aa: CAGGSSGANVLTF

d_call: TRBD1
v_call: TRBV7-9
clone_size: few
j_call: TRBJ1-1
cdr3_nt: TGTGCCAGCAGCTTTCCGACAGGGGGAACTGAAGCTTTCTTT
cdr3_aa: CASSFPTGGTEAFF

d_call: TRBD1
v_call: TRBV18
clone_size: NA
j_call: TRBJ1-2
cdr3_nt: TGTGCCAGCTCACTGGGGGGACAGGGGCTCGTTGGCTACACCTTC
cdr3_aa: CASSLGGQGLVGYTF

d_call: TRBD2
v_call: TRBV24-1
clone_size: NA
j_call: TRBJ2-3
cdr3_nt: TGTGCCACCAGTGACACTGGACTAGTCACAGATACGCAGTATTTT
cdr3_aa: CATSDTGLVTDTQYF

d_call: NA
v_call: TRBV2
clone_size: NA
j_call: TRBJ1-4
cdr3_nt: TGTGCCATCACCCTCGGGGGGGAACTTAGTAATGAAAAACTGTTTTTT
cdr3_aa: CAITLGGELSNEKLFF